The 20 T cell receptor beta chains in this list originate from one sample, sequenced in a study of T cell responses to AZD1222 COVID-19 vaccine. Some clones are missing from TCRdb's copy, which holds only in-frame ones; the method was immunoSEQ multiplex PCR. The data contain more than 150,000 clones, about 86% of them singletons. The sample was peripheral blood, taken on day 0 of AZD1222 vaccination. These receptors were obtained from an adult in good health.

The chain uses TRBV6-5 and TRBJ1-2; 7 bases fit TRBD1. This CDR3 contains 10 residues. Germline V gene lookup returns CDR1 MNHEY and CDR2 SVGAGI. V trimming: 10 bases; J trimming: 8 bases; junction bases outside the gene matches: 4. CDR3 nucleotides: TGTGCCACGGCGGACAGGGGCTACACCTTC. This encodes CATADRGYTF.

The gene calls are TRBV5-5 and TRBJ1-4; no reliable D call. This CDR3 region has 16 residues. Germline V lookup: CDR1 SGHKS, CDR2 YYEKEE (reference sequence). With 0 bases removed from V and 6 bases from J, the gap between germline ends came to 15 bases. CDR3: CASSLVVAMGYEKLFF. The DNA of the CDR3 is TGTGCCAGCAGCTTGGTTGTGGCGATGGGTTATGAAAAACTGTTTTTT. Based on the CDR3 plus reference TRBV5-5 and TRBJ1-4, the full variable domain is DAGVTQSPTHLIKTRGQQVTLRCSPISGHKSVSWYQQVLGQGPQFIFQYYEKEERGRGNFPDRFSARQFPNYSSELNVNALLLGDSALYLCASSLVVAMGYEKLFFGSGTQLSVL.

The count of this clone is one. This sequence joins TRBV5-5 and TRBJ2-7; D could derive from TRBD1 or TRBD2 (5 bases each). V was shortened by 4 bases and J by 3 bases, with 11 bases between the two germline ends. The CDR3 runs to 13 residues. Germline V gives CDR1 SGHKS, CDR2 YYEKEE (reference sequence). CDR3 bases: TGTGCCAGCAGCGGGTGGGACGGCTACGAGCAGTACTTC. It yields the protein CASSGWDGYEQYF.

The chain combines TRBV28 with TRBJ2-3; D may be TRBD2 (6 bases). Germline CDR1 is MDHEN and CDR2 is SYDVKM. V was clipped by 5 bases and J by 2 bases, with 17 bases between them. This CDR3 region has 16 residues. Here the CDR3 reads CASSRLEVADTDTQYF. CDR3 DNA sequence: TGTGCCAGCAGTCGTCTGGAGGTAGCGGACACAGATACGCAGTATTTT.

The chain combines TRBV28 with TRBJ1-6; weak D call: TRBD1 (6 bases). The CDR3 is 14 residues long. Between the trimmed V and J ends, which lost 8 bases and 5 bases, there was a span of 13 bases. In germline, CDR1 is MDHEN, CDR2 SYDVKM. CDR3 nucleotide sequence: TGTGCCAGCCTTGGGACAAACGATAATTCACCCCTCCACTTT. Translated, it gives CASLGTNDNSPLHF.

The V call is TRBV6-1, the J call TRBJ1-1, with TRBD1 matching over 8 bases. Unmatched junction bases numbered 9, after V lost 3 bases and J lost 0 bases. This CDR3 has 17 residues. Germline V CDR1 and CDR2: MNHNS, SASEGT. For the CDR3, the DNA is TGTGCCAGCAGTGACAGGGGGCTAGGTAGAATGAACACTGAAGCTTTCTTT. Protein: CASSDRGLGRMNTEAFF.

V and J are TRBV27 and TRBJ2-5; 7 bases line up with TRBD2. V shed 2 bases and J 2 bases; nucleotides not matched to a gene: 5. This CDR3 has 15 residues. Germline CDR1 is MNHEY and CDR2 is SMNVEV (reference sequence). The CDR3 here is CASSLRLAPQETQYF. The CDR3 DNA sequence: TGTGCCAGCAGTTTAAGACTAGCCCCACAAGAGACCCAGTACTTC.

This clone was observed a single time. The V and J genes are TRBV27 and TRBJ2-1, with 12 bases that match TRBD2. The V and J ends lost 5 bases and 11 bases, in that order; junction bases with no gene match: 10. The CDR3 covers 15 residues. Per germline, CDR1 MNHEY and CDR2 SMNVEV (reference sequence). CDR3 loop: CASSLRTSGMVQQFF. CDR3 DNA sequence: TGTGCCAGCAGTCTTCGGACTAGCGGGATGGTTCAGCAGTTCTTC.

V and J are TRBV3-1 (or the pseudogene TRBV3-2) and TRBJ2-3; 12 nucleotides line up with TRBD2. The ends lost 1 base at V and 10 bases at J; junction bases unmatched: 6. The germline V gene encodes CDR1 LGHDT and CDR2 YNNKEL (reference sequence). This CDR3 has 15 residues. In nucleotides, the CDR3 is TGTGCCAGCAGCCAAGGTCCTAGCGGGAGGGAGGCGCAGTATTTT. This translates into CASSQGPSGREAQYF.

The rearrangement links TRBV5-5 to TRBJ1-1, with a weak D call TRBD1 (6 bases). Germline V gene data show CDR1 as SGHKS and CDR2 as YYEKEE (reference sequence). The CDR3 covers 16 residues. Trimming removed 2 bases at V and 0 bases at J, with 14 bases between. The CDR3 region is CASSLRWGALNTEAFF. The CDR3 DNA reads as TGTGCCAGCAGCTTAAGATGGGGGGCCTTGAACACTGAAGCTTTCTTT.

The gene calls are TRBV19 and TRBJ2-5; D gene unclear. V lost 8 bases and J lost 3, with 13 bases in between. Per the germline V gene, CDR1 is LNHDA and CDR2 is SQIVND (reference sequence). CDR3 length: 13 residues. The DNA of the CDR3 is TGTGCCAGTGTTAGAAGGCCAGAAGAGACCCAGTACTTC. Amino acid sequence: CASVRRPEETQYF.

This clone was detected only once. The chain combines TRBV12-3 or TRBV12-4 with TRBJ1-1; 7 bases are a match to TRBD1. Losses at the gene ends were 3 bases for V and 5 bases for J; bases not matched to a gene: 3. The CDR3 is made up of 13 amino acids. CDR3 bases: TGTGCCAGCAGTTTCGGACAGGCTACTGAAGCTTTCTTT. Amino acids: CASSFGQATEAFF.

The rearrangement links TRBV3-1 (or the pseudogene TRBV3-2) to TRBJ1-1; D gene unclear. CDR1 and CDR2 (germline): LGHDT, YNNKEL (reference sequence). CDR3 length: 14 amino acids. Trimming removed 4 bases from V and 4 bases from J, with 13 bases in between. DNA for the CDR3: TGTGCCAGCAGCCGCGGAGACCCGGGCACTGAAGCTTTCTTT. It translates to CASSRGDPGTEAFF.

V and J are TRBV21-1 and TRBJ1-3; TRBD1, the D gene given by the table, was not confirmed from the DNA. TRBV21-1 is described as a pseudogene. This CDR3 comprises 18 residues. CDR3 amino acids: CASSKDGGQGKGGNTIYF. DNA for the CDR3: TGTGCCAGCAGCAAAGACGGGGGACAGGGAAAAGGTGGAAACACCATATATTTT.

CDR3 region: CAWSVLESYEQYF. The CDR3 DNA follows: TGTGCCTGGAGTGTATTGGAGTCCTACGAGCAGTACTTC. The V call is TRBV30, the J call TRBJ2-7; D gene ambiguous. The ends were cut back, 0 bases at V and 1 base at J, with 7 bases in the middle. The CDR3 loop spans 13 amino acids. Germline V lookup: CDR1 GTSNPN, CDR2 SVGIG (reference sequence).

This sequence joins TRBV3-1 (or the pseudogene TRBV3-2) and TRBJ2-4; 8 bases match TRBD2. The CDR3 runs to 15 residues. With 4 bases clipped from V and 8 bases from J, the junction kept 10 bases outside the gene matches. The germline CDR1 and CDR2 sequences are LGHDT and YNNKEL (reference sequence). CDR3 nucleotide sequence: TGTGCCAGCAGCCCCTCCCCGGGGGGGTCATACATTCAGTACTTC. Protein product: CASSPSPGGSYIQYF.

The chain is built from TRBV7-8 and TRBJ2-6; D is undetermined. CDR1 and CDR2 from the germline V gene are SGHVS and FQNEAQ. CDR3 length: 14 residues. Between the trimmed V and J ends, which lost 5 bases and 2 bases, there was a span of 7 bases. The CDR3 DNA reads as TGTGCCAGCAGCACTGGTCCTGGGGCCAACGTCCTGACTTTC. It translates to CASSTGPGANVLTF. Together with reference TRBV7-8 and TRBJ2-6, the CDR3 gives the full variable domain: GAGVSQSPRYKVAKRGQDVALRCDPISGHVSLFWYQQALGQGPEFLTYFQNEAQLDKSGLPSDRFFAERPEGSVSTLKIQRTQQEDSAVYLCASSTGPGANVLTFGAGSRLTVL.

This clone occurred a few times. The rearrangement uses TRBV20-1 and TRBJ2-7, with D perhaps TRBD1 (5 bases). The germline V and J ends were trimmed by 3 bases and 2 bases, with 5 bases remaining between them. This CDR3 contains 11 residues. CDR1 is DFQATT, CDR2 SNEGSKA, per germline (reference sequence). CDR3: CSARTAYEQYF. The CDR3 DNA sequence: TGCAGTGCTAGGACAGCCTACGAGCAGTACTTC.

The table lists this clone with a few counts. The chain has TRBV4-3 and TRBJ2-2, with 10 bases aligning to TRBD1. Germline-derived CDR1 and CDR2 are LGHNA and YSLEER. The CDR3 spans 21 residues. The V gene end was trimmed by 1 base and the J gene end by 4 bases; junction bases not matched to a gene: 18. The CDR3, as DNA: TGCGCCAGCAGCCAAGTTTTTACCGGGACAGGGGCGCATACCGGCACCGGGGAGCTGTTTTTT. Translation gives CASSQVFTGTGAHTGTGELFF.

The V and J genes are TRBV2 and TRBJ2-7; 7 bases are shared with TRBD2. V lost 4 bases and J lost 2; bases outside the gene matches: 2. The germline CDR1 and CDR2 sequences are SNHLY and FYNNEI. This CDR3 is built from 13 residues. CDR3 bases: TGTGCCAGCAGTGTCGGGAGGACCTACGAGCAGTACTTC. Its translation is CASSVGRTYEQYF. The variable domain in full, completed from reference TRBV2 and TRBJ2-7, reads EPEVTQTPSHQVTQMGQEVILRCVPISNHLYFYWYRQILGQKVEFLVSFYNNEISEKSEIFDDQFSVERPDGSNFTLKIRSTKLEDSAMYFCASSVGRTYEQYFGPGTRLTVT.